The rows below give T cell receptor beta chains drawn from one sample of a study of early stage breast cancer tumors. The repertoire was sequenced with immunoSEQ multiplex PCR; TCRdb's copy has only in-frame clones and lacks some. This table holds about 7,900 clones, over 60% found once. Sequenced sample: breast tumor tissue. The receptors come from a person aged 70 to 85 with breast cancer. The CDR3 runs from the conserved cysteine through the conserved F or W. The order of the fields is V gene, CDR3 protein.

TRBV5-6 CASSAGTENTEAFF
TRBV30 CAWSVGGLDQPQHF
TRBV6-6 CASRRGQTYQETQYF
TRBV5-1 CASSLDPGGQPQHF
TRBV5-6 CASSRDRAEKLFF
TRBV2 CASRPGQMNTEAFF
TRBV19 CASTRQGPGGGYTF
TRBV5-1 CASGTGQRDTQYF
TRBV4-1 CASSHPGQPNTEAFF
TRBV19 CASSLGSGGFYEQYF
TRBV18 CASSSGTGAQETQYF
TRBV5-1 CASSLATTYEQYF
TRBV2 CASGLAGSTGELFF
TRBV4-3 CASSQDSGQGWEKLFF
TRBV6-6 CASSLLRDSGELFF
TRBV7-9 CASSSGRNYGYTF
TRBV2 CASRDQGLPSSPLHF
TRBV5-1 CASRSLTSGNTIYF
TRBV6-5 CATRTGLTEAFF
TRBV19 CASSIGLTGDTQYF
TRBV21-1 CASRETSGGNTDTQYF
TRBV2 CASSDQDIYGYTF
TRBV11-1 CASSLSDSGNTDTQYF
TRBV4-3 CASSPTDSPGNTIYF
TRBV2 CASMGQSAGNTIYF
TRBV7-9 CASSSGWNTEAFF
TRBV25-1 CASSETTAQQYF
TRBV6-5 CASSLRGMSPLHF